This T cell receptor beta chain comes out of a study of T-cell memory formation after mild COVID-19. Points on this clonotype: Antigen unknown.

Study observations and caveats: Clones that contracted from day 15 to 85 were balanced CD4/CD8, while later expanders leaned CD4+. Pre-infection memory showed some responding clones, and this suggested that cross-reactive memory joined. Among contracting clones, CD4+ were mainly CM/EM and CD8+ enriched in EMRA.

TCR alpha and TCR beta cDNA libraries carrying sample barcodes and UMIs came from 5'RACE with constant-segment primers. TCRdb independently ran MiXCR on the 5' RACE reads; one entry per CDR3 protein. Among about 560,000 distinct CDR3 sequences listed, approximately 15% were seen once. Per the germline V gene, CDR1 is LGHDT and CDR2 is YNNKEL (reference sequence). The CDR3 totals 14 residues. The V end lost 0 bases, the J end lost 2 bases, and 8 bases lay between the germline ends. Input material: PBMCs or a T cell subset sorted from them (not recorded which). This chain connects TRBV3-1 to TRBJ2-7, with D perhaps TRBD2 (6 bases). This clonotype was sampled from an adult woman who had mild COVID-19 (a few samples of this study predate the infection). Cell type and time point are not known. In DNA form, the CDR3 reads TGTGCCAGCAGCCAAGATCCGGGAGCCTACGAGCAGTACTTC. Translated, it gives CASSQDPGAYEQYF.